Each of the 27 T cell receptor beta chains below was sequenced from the same sample in a study of blood T cell repertoires in COVID-19. Assay: immunoSEQ multiplex PCR; the TCRdb copy retains only in-frame clones and omits some. This sample has over 400,000 clones, with less than 90% found just once. Sample: PBMCs or T cells enriched from blood (not recorded which). The receptor set was obtained from a woman aged 55-75 years who had recovered from COVID-19.

The CDR3 sequence: CASSWDRLTNQPQHF. CDR3 DNA: TGCGCCAGCAGTTGGGACAGGTTAACGAATCAGCCCCAGCATTTT. V gene TRBV10-2 combines with J gene TRBJ1-5; TRBD1 agrees at 8 bases. Germline V lookup: CDR1 WSHSY, CDR2 SAAADI. There are 15 residues in the CDR3. The trim removed 5 bases at V and 4 bases at J, leaving 7 bases unmatched.

The genes are TRBV9 and TRBJ2-7; TRBD1 might be the D (5 bases). The CDR3 length is 15 residues. V lost 0 bases and J lost 3, with 13 bases in between. Germline CDR1 SGDLS, CDR2 YYNGEE. The CDR3 sequence is CASSVASGKFYEQYF. The CDR3 DNA sequence: TGTGCCAGCAGCGTAGCGTCAGGGAAATTCTACGAGCAGTACTTC.

This sequence joins TRBV19 and TRBJ1-2, with D tentatively TRBD1 (6 bases). The CDR3 consists of 13 residues. CDR1 and CDR2 from the germline V gene are LNHDA and SQIVND (reference sequence). V shed 0 bases and J shed 5 bases, with 7 bases lying between them. CDR3 protein: CASSIDTGYGYTF. CDR3 sequence (DNA): TGTGCCAGTAGTATAGATACAGGGTATGGCTACACCTTC.

The rearrangement links TRBV6-5 to TRBJ1-6; D possibly corresponds to TRBD1 (5 bases). CDR3 length: 14 amino acids. Germline CDR1 MNHEY, CDR2 SVGAGI. V gave up 5 bases and J gave up 9 bases, with 14 bases separating them. The DNA for the CDR3 is TGTGCCAGCAGTCAGGGAAAGGGATCTTCACCCCTCCACTTT. Its translation is CASSQGKGSSPLHF.

The V gene is TRBV10-3, the J gene TRBJ2-3; the match to TRBD1 covers 8 bases. The ends lost 5 bases at V and 2 bases at J; junction bases unmatched: 9. CDR1 is ENHRY, CDR2 SYGVKD, per germline. The CDR3 is 16 amino acids. The CDR3 DNA is TGTGCCATCAGTAAAACGACAGGGGAGAACACAGATACGCAGTATTTT. It codes for CAISKTTGENTDTQYF.

This sequence joins TRBV7-8 and TRBJ1-5; perhaps TRBD1 as D (5 bases). Germline V CDR1 and CDR2: SGHVS, FQNEAQ. This CDR3 is 13 amino acids long. The V end lost 5 bases, the J end lost 5 bases, and 10 bases lay between the germline ends. The CDR3 coding sequence is TGTGCCAGCAGCCCTGGGGGGGATCAGCCCCAGCATTTT. Its translation: CASSPGGDQPQHF. The entire variable domain, with the rest obtained from reference TRBV7-8 and TRBJ1-5, is as follows: GAGVSQSPRYKVAKRGQDVALRCDPISGHVSLFWYQQALGQGPEFLTYFQNEAQLDKSGLPSDRFFAERPEGSVSTLKIQRTQQEDSAVYLCASSPGGDQPQHFGDGTRLSIL.

This clone was seen repeatedly, ten times or more. The chain is built from TRBV3-1 (or the pseudogene TRBV3-2) and TRBJ2-5; 8 nucleotides align to TRBD2. The CDR3 length is 15 residues. In germline, CDR1 is LGHDT, CDR2 YNNKEL (reference sequence). V lost 4 bases and J lost 7; bases outside the gene matches: 11. CDR3 region: CASSPPLGGGRTQYF. The CDR3 coding sequence is TGTGCCAGCAGCCCCCCTCTTGGCGGGGGGAGGACCCAGTACTTC.

The V and J genes are TRBV10-3 and TRBJ1-1; TRBD1 matches at 7 bases. With V trimmed by 2 bases and J by 1 base, 4 bases remained unmatched. The CDR3 contains 15 residues. The germline gives CDR1 ENHRY, CDR2 SYGVKD. CDR3 sequence (DNA): TGTGCCATCAGTGAGACTAGGACAGGGAACACTGAAGCTTTCTTT. Its translation: CAISETRTGNTEAFF.

The J gene is TRBJ1-2, the V gene TRBV18, with a weak D call TRBD1 (6 bases). Germline-derived CDR1 and CDR2 are KGHSH and LQKENI. The CDR3 sequence is 16 residues long. The V end was cut by 1 base, the J end by 4 bases, with 16 bases between. The CDR3 DNA sequence: TGTGCCAGCTCACCACAACCCGAGACAGGCGGCTATGGCTACACCTTC. This gives the protein CASSPQPETGGYGYTF.

The sample holds a few counts of this clone. The gene calls are TRBV2 and TRBJ2-3; D is perhaps TRBD1 (5 bases). Germline values: CDR1 SNHLY, CDR2 FYNNEI. The V and J ends lost 0 bases and 4 bases respectively, with 11 bases between them. This CDR3 is built from 15 residues. The CDR3 coding sequence is TGTGCCAGCAGTGAAGCGGTAAGGGGCCCAGATACGCAGTATTTT. Its translation: CASSEAVRGPDTQYF.

This rearrangement joins TRBV2 to TRBJ2-1; 12 nucleotides line up with TRBD2. V gave up 10 bases and J gave up 8 bases; unmatched junction bases: 9. The CDR3 is 14 residues long. Germline V gene data show CDR1 as SNHLY and CDR2 as FYNNEI. The CDR3 region is CAIGGLAGYDEQFF. CDR3 coding DNA: TGTGCCATCGGTGGACTAGCGGGGTACGATGAGCAGTTCTTC.

In regard to this clone: This sample includes further DNA sequences coding for the same CDR3. The rearrangement joins TRBV28 to TRBJ1-5, with no clear D. Trimming pared 5 bases from V and 7 bases from J, leaving 9 bases between. The CDR3 runs to 12 residues. The V gene's germline CDR1 is MDHEN and CDR2 SYDVKM. CDR3 region: CASSLTRQPQHF. CDR3 sequence (DNA): TGTGCCAGCAGTCTCACCAGGCAGCCCCAGCATTTT.

This chain uses TRBV6-5 with TRBJ2-3, with D tentatively TRBD1 (6 bases). Trimming stripped 7 bases from V and 0 bases from J, with 11 bases between. This CDR3 has 14 residues. Germline assignment: CDR1 MNHEY and CDR2 SVGAGI. The CDR3 is CASMGAGSTDTQYF. The CDR3 region has the DNA TGTGCCAGCATGGGGGCAGGGAGCACAGATACGCAGTATTTT.

CDR3 DNA sequence: TGTGCCAGCACGGGTGGCGACTCGAGCACAGATACGCAGTATTTT. Its translation is CASTGGDSSTDTQYF. The chain has TRBV11-2 and TRBJ2-3; D is unresolved. The CDR3 length is 15 residues. The ends were cut back, 7 bases at V and 0 bases at J, with 14 bases in the middle. From germline, CDR1 is SGHAT and CDR2 FQNNGV.

V is TRBV15 and J is TRBJ2-3, with 9 bases identical to TRBD1. Trimming at V came to 4 bases and at J to 1 base, leaving 6 bases not matched to a gene. This CDR3 has 16 residues. Germline V gene sequence: CDR1 LNHNV, CDR2 YYDKDF (reference sequence). The DNA of the CDR3 is TGTGCCACCAGCACGACCCGGGACAGGGGCACAGATACGCAGTATTTT. Translation: CATSTTRDRGTDTQYF. Supplemented by reference TRBV15 and TRBJ2-3, the full variable domain reads DAMVIQNPRYQVTQFGKPVTLSCSQTLNHNVMYWYQQKSSQAPKLLFHYYDKDFNNEADTPDNFQSRRPNTSFCFLDIRSPGLGDTAMYLCATSTTRDRGTDTQYFGPGTRLTVL.

Comment on this clone: One junction end does not reproduce the germline sequence, and a read error may be involved. The CDR3 here is CASTQAYTGRNEQFF. In DNA, the CDR3 is TGTGCCAGCACCCAAGCATACACAGGGCGGAATGAGCAGTTCTTC. The chain couples TRBV3-1 (or the pseudogene TRBV3-2) to TRBJ2-1; perhaps TRBD1 as D (6 bases). The CDR3 runs to 15 residues. The V gene's germline CDR1 is LGHDT and CDR2 YNNKEL (reference sequence).

The V and J genes are TRBV6-5 and TRBJ1-6, with a possible D match to TRBD1 (5 bases). From germline, CDR1 is MNHEY and CDR2 SVGAGI. CDR3 size: 14 residues. V lost 10 bases and J 6 bases, leaving 16 bases between the germline ends. The CDR3 loop reads CATSVGGTNSPLHF. The CDR3 DNA reads as TGTGCCACGTCCGTCGGGGGAACTAATTCACCCCTCCACTTT.

The rearrangement links TRBV14 to TRBJ2-1, with 8 bases matching TRBD2. The CDR3 is 14 amino acids. V shed 5 bases, J shed 2 bases, and the junction held 2 bases outside the gene matches. CDR1 is SGHDN and CDR2 is FVKESK in the germline V gene. As DNA, the CDR3 is TGTGCCAGCAGCATACTAGCGGCCTACAATGAGCAGTTCTTC. Its protein is CASSILAAYNEQFF.

The V and J genes are TRBV10-2 and TRBJ2-1, with D perhaps TRBD1 (8 bases). Between the trimmed V and J ends, which lost 7 bases and 2 bases, there was a span of 12 bases. The CDR3 is 14 residues long. Germline assignment: CDR1 WSHSY and CDR2 SAAADI. In DNA form, the CDR3 reads TGCGCCAGCAACACAGGGGGGGCCTACAATGAGCAGTTCTTC. Its protein product is CASNTGGAYNEQFF.

V gene TRBV5-4 combines with J gene TRBJ2-3; 8 bases are a match to TRBD2. The CDR3 has 16 residues. The germline V gene has CDR1 SGHNT and CDR2 YYREEE (reference sequence). With V trimmed by 4 bases and J by 2 bases, 9 bases remained unmatched. The DNA of the CDR3 is TGTGCCAGCAGCGTGGAGCTAGCGGGCTCCACAGATACGCAGTATTTT. It codes for CASSVELAGSTDTQYF.

The chain joins TRBV4-2 to TRBJ1-1; the D gene is possibly TRBD1 (5 bases). The CDR3 has 12 amino acids. From germline, CDR1 is LGHNA and CDR2 YNFKEQ. The germline V and J ends were trimmed by 0 bases and 8 bases, with 7 bases remaining between them. CDR3 sequence reads: CASSQDQGEAFF. The CDR3 DNA follows: TGTGCCAGCAGCCAAGACCAGGGAGAAGCTTTCTTT.

The chain joins TRBV2 to TRBJ2-7; tentatively, D is TRBD1 (7 bases). The CDR3 runs to 15 residues. Germline V lookup: CDR1 SNHLY, CDR2 FYNNEI. V lost 6 bases and J 3 bases, leaving 18 bases between the germline ends. The CDR3 loop is CASRERQGGIYEQYV. The CDR3 DNA sequence: TGTGCCAGCAGAGAAAGACAGGGCGGGATCTACGAGCAGTACGTC.

The V and J genes are TRBV19 and TRBJ2-3; D uncertain. Trimming left V 5 bases short and J 3 bases short, with 24 bases between. Germline-derived CDR1 and CDR2 are LNHDA and SQIVND (reference sequence). The CDR3 consists of 18 residues. The CDR3 here is CASSPLLPEALVTDTQYF. The CDR3 bases are TGTGCCAGTAGTCCCCTCCTTCCCGAGGCCCTAGTGACAGATACGCAGTATTTT. The full variable domain, in which reference TRBV19 and TRBJ2-3 provide the parts outside the CDR3, is DGGITQSPKYLFRKEGQNVTLSCEQNLNHDAMYWYRQDPGQGLRLIYYSQIVNDFQKGDIAEGYSVSREKKESFPLTVTSAQKNPTAFYLCASSPLLPEALVTDTQYFGPGTRLTVL.

The chain uses TRBV3-1 (or the pseudogene TRBV3-2) and TRBJ2-3, with a tentative D call TRBD2 (6 bases). V lost 3 bases and J 7 bases, leaving 8 bases between the germline ends. The CDR3 totals 12 residues. Germline V gives CDR1 LGHDT, CDR2 YNNKEL (reference sequence). Written as DNA, the CDR3 is TGTGCCAGCAGCCACGGCGGGAATACGCAGTATTTT. This gives the protein CASSHGGNTQYF.

The gene calls are TRBV2 and TRBJ1-1; D is possibly TRBD1 (5 bases). The CDR3 covers 14 residues. V lost 4 bases, J lost 1 base, and 10 bases lay in between. The germline V gene encodes CDR1 SNHLY and CDR2 FYNNEI. CDR3 amino acids: CASSVLQGNTEAFF. CDR3 nucleotides: TGTGCCAGCAGTGTACTGCAGGGGAACACTGAAGCTTTCTTT.

V gene TRBV5-1 combines with J gene TRBJ1-1; the match to TRBD1 covers 11 bases. The germline CDR1 and CDR2 sequences are SGHRS and YFSETQ. The CDR3 totals 16 residues. V was clipped by 3 bases and J by 1 base; unmatched bases: 5. The CDR3 coding sequence is TGCGCCAGCAGCTCCCAAGGACAGGGGGCGAACACTGAAGCTTTCTTT. Translation gives CASSSQGQGANTEAFF.

This clone appeared once. J is TRBJ1-2 and V is TRBV27; the D is unclear. Trimming cost V 8 bases and J 5 bases, with 21 bases left between them. The CDR3 is 15 amino acids. CDR1 is MNHEY and CDR2 is SMNVEV in the germline V gene (reference sequence). Written as DNA, the CDR3 is TGTGCCAGCCGATACGCCAGCTACAGAGATTATGGCTACACCTTC. Translated: CASRYASYRDYGYTF.